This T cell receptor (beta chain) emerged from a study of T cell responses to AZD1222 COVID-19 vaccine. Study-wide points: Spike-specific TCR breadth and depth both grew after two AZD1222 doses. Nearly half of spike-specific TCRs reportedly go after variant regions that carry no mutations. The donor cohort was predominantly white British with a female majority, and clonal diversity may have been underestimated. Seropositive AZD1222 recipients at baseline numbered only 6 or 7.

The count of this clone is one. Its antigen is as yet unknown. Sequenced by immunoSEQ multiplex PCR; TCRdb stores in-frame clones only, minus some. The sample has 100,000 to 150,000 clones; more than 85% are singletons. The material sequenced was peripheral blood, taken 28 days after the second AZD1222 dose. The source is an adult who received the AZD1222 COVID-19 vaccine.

CDR3 amino acids: CASSLGPGDGYTF. CDR3 DNA: TGCGCCAGCAGCTTAGGGCCCGGGGATGGCTACACCTTC. The genes are TRBV5-1 and TRBJ1-2; D is unclear. This CDR3 is 13 amino acids long. Germline values: CDR1 SGHRS, CDR2 YFSETQ. Trimming took 2 bases from V and 6 from J, leaving 11 bases between them.